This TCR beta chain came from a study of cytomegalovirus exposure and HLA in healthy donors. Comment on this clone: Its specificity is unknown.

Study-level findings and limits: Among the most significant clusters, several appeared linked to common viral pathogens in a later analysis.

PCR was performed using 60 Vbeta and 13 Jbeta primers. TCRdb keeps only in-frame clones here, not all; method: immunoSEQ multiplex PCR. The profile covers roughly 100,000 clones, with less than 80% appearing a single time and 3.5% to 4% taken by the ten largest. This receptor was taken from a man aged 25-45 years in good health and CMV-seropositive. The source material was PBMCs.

The CDR3 is CAISRGEETQYF. The CDR3 bases are TGTGCCATCAGCAGGGGTGAGGAGACCCAGTACTTC. The V gene is TRBV10-3, the J gene TRBJ2-5; maybe TRBD1 (6 bases). Germline CDR1 ENHRY, CDR2 SYGVKD. This CDR3 spans 12 amino acids. V shed 6 bases and J shed 5 bases, with 10 bases lying between them.